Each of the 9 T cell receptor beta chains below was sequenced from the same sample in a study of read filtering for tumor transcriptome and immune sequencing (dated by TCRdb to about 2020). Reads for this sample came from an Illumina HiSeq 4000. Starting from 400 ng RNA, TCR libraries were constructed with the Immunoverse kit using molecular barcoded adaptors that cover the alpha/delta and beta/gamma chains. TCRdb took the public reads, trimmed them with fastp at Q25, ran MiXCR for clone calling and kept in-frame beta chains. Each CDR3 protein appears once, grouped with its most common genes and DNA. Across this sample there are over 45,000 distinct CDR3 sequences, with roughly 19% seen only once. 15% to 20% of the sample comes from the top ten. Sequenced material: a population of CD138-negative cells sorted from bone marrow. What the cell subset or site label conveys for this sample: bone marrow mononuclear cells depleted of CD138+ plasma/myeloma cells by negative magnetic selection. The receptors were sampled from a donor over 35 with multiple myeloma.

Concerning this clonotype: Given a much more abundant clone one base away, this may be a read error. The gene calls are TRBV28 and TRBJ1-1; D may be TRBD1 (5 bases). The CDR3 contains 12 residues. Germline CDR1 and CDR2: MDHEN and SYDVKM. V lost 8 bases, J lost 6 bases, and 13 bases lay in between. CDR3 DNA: TGTGCCAGCGGGGGTCAGGGCGCTGAAGCTTTCTTT. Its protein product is CASGGQGAEAFF.

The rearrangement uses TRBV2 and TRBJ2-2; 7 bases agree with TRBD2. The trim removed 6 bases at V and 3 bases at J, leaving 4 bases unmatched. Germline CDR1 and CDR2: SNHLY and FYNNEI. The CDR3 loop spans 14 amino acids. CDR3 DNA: TGTGCCAGCAGACAACTAGCGCACACCGGGGAGCTGTTTTTT. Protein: CASRQLAHTGELFF.

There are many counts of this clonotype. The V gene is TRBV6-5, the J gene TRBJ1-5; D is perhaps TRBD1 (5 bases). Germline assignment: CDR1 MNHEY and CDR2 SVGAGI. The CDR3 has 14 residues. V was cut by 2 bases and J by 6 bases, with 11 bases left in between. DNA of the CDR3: TGTGCCAGCAGTTACGGGGGGTATGGTCAGCCCCAGCATTTT. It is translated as CASSYGGYGQPQHF.

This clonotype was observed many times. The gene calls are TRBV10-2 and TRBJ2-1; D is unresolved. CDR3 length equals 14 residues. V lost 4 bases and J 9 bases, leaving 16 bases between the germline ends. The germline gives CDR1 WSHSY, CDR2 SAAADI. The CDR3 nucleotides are TGCGCCAGCAGTGGGTCGAACCGGGTCGGTGAGCAGTTCTTC. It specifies CASSGSNRVGEQFF.

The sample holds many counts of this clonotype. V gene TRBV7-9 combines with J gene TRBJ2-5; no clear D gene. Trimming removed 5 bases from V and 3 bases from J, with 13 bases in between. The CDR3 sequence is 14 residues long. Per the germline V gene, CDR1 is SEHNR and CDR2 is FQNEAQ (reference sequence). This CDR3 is CASSRGGSEETQYF. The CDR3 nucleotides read TGTGCCAGCAGCCGAGGCGGATCCGAAGAGACCCAGTACTTC.

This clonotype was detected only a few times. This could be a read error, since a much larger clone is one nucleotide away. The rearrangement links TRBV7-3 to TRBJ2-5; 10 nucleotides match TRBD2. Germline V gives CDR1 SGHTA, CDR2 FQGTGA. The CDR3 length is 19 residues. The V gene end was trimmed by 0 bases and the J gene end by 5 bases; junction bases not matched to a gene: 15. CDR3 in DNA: TGTGCCAGCAGCTTAACTAGCGGGAGGCCCTCAAGACGCCGGGAGACCCAGTACTTC. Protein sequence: CASSLTSGRPSRRRETQYF. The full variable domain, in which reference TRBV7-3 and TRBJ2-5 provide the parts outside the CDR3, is GAGVSQTPSNKVTEKGKYVELRCDPISGHTALYWYRQSLGQGPEFLIYFQGTGAADDSGLPNDRFFAVRPEGSVSTLKIQRTERGDSAVYLCASSLTSGRPSRRRETQYFGPGTRLLVL.

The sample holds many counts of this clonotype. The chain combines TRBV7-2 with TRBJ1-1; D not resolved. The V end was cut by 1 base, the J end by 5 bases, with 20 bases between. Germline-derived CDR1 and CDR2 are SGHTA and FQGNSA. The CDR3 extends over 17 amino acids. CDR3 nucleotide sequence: TGTGCCAGCAGCTTAGTCTTATCCCTGAAGTCTATAACTGAAGCTTTCTTT. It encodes CASSLVLSLKSITEAFF.

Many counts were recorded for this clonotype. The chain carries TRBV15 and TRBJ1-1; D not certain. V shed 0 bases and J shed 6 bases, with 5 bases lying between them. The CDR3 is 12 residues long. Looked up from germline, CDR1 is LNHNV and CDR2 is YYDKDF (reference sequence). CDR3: CATSRDEPEAFF. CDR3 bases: TGTGCCACCAGCAGAGACGAACCTGAAGCTTTCTTT.

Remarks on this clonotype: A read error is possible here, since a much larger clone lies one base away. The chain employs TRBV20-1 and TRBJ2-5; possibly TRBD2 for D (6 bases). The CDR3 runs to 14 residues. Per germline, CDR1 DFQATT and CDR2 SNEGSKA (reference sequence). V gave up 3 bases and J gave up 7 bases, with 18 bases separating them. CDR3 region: CSARSGGSAGTQYF. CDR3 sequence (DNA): TGCAGTGCTAGGTCTGGAGGGAGTGCGGGGACCCAGTACTTC.